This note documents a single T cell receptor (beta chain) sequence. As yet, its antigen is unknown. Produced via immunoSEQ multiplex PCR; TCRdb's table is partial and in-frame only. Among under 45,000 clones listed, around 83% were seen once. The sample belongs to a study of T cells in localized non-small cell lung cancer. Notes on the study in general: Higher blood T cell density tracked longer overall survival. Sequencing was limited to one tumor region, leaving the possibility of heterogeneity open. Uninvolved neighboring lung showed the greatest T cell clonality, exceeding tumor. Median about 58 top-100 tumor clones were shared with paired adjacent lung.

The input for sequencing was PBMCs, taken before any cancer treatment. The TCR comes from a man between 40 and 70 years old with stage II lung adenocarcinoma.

The CDR3 bases are TGTGCCAGCAGTTGGGGACGTTCCGGGGGAAACACCATATATTTT. This gives the protein CASSWGRSGGNTIYF. The gene calls are TRBV28 and TRBJ1-3; a possible D gene is TRBD1 (5 bases). CDR1 MDHEN and CDR2 SYDVKM come from the germline V gene. This CDR3 spans 15 amino acids. Trimming left V 4 bases short and J 4 bases short, with 14 bases between.